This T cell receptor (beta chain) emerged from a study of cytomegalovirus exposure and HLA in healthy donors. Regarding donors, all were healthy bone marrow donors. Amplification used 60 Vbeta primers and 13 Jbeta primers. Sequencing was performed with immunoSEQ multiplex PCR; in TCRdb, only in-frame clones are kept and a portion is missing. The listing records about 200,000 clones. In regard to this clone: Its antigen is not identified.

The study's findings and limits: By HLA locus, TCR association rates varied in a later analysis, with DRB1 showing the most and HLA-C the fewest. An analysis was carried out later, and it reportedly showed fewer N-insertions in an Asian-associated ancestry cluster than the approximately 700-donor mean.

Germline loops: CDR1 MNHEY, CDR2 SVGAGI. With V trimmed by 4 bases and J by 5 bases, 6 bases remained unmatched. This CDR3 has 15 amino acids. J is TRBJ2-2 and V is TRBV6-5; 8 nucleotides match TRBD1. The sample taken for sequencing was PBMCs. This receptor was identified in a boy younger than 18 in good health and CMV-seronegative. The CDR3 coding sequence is TGTGCCAGCAGTTCCAGGACAGGGCGGACCGGGGAGCTGTTTTTT. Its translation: CASSSRTGRTGELFF.